This T cell receptor beta chain was obtained from a study of blood T cell repertoires in COVID-19. This CDR3 comprises 17 residues. Germline CDR1 is SGHRS and CDR2 is YFSETQ. The V end lost 1 base, the J end lost 0 bases, and 14 bases lay between the germline ends. Assay used: immunoSEQ multiplex PCR; TCRdb lists only in-frame clones, some missing. The repertoire holds some 200,000 clones, with 85% as singletons. Sequencing used peripheral blood. The chain carries TRBV5-1 and TRBJ2-1; D perhaps matches TRBD2 (6 bases). This receptor was taken from a man in his fifties or sixties with COVID-19, enrolled during active disease. CDR3 loop: CASSLSGGTVSYNEQFF. DNA of the CDR3: TGCGCCAGCAGCTTGAGTGGCGGGACGGTCTCCTACAATGAGCAGTTCTTC.